This T cell receptor (beta chain) was recovered during a study of cytomegalovirus exposure and HLA in healthy donors. Study context: The early release's HLA-typed donors yielded 65 million to 85 million unique TCRs.

The PCR made use of 60 Vbeta and 13 Jbeta primers. Sequenced by immunoSEQ multiplex PCR; TCRdb stores in-frame clones only, minus some. The sample contains about 160,000 clones, roughly four fifths of which appear only once. With respect to this clone: The antigen is unknown. Relative to the germline gene, one junction end is altered; a read error may explain this.

Whole-study results and caveats: In a later analysis, most CMV-associated TCR beta chains appeared HLA-restricted.

The CDR3 is 17 amino acids. Germline V gene sequence: CDR1 SSHAT, CDR2 FNYEAQ (reference sequence). Material for sequencing was PBMCs. This TCR was recovered from a female donor in good health and CMV-seronegative. This rearrangement joins TRBV7-7 to TRBJ2-3; 7 bases align to TRBD2. The CDR3 spells CASRLSWCQRGTDTQYF. The DNA for the CDR3 is TGTGCTAGCAGGCTTTCCTGGTGTCAGCGGGGAACAGATACGCAGTATTTT.